One T cell receptor beta chain is described in this entry. As yet, its antigen is unknown. This sample is drawn from a study of vaccination effects on CD4 cells after COVID-19. This table comes from immunoSEQ multiplex PCR, and its TCRdb copy is limited to in-frame clones, with some not included. The repertoire holds 47,000 or so clones, with approximately 70% as singletons. Germline trimming cut 1 base from V and 5 bases from J; bases unmatched to any gene: 11. Germline V gene lookup returns CDR1 SGHVS and CDR2 FNYEAQ. This CDR3 has 17 residues. Subsequent to a culture period of about ten days, CD4+ T cells were isolated. All participants had two doses of either the BNT162b2 or mRNA-1273 vaccine.

The material sequenced was CD4+ T cells from PBMCs cultured without peptide, taken after COVID-19 vaccination. V and J are TRBV7-6 and TRBJ2-5; 9 bases fit TRBD1. The TCR sequence derives from a human donor who received a COVID-19 vaccine. The CDR3 spells CASSLGSATGGRETQYF. The DNA of the CDR3 is TGTGCCAGCAGCTTAGGTTCCGCGACAGGGGGTCGGGAGACCCAGTACTTC.